Presented here are 6 T cell receptor beta chains from one specimen sequenced in a study of control samples from healthy donors and cancer patients. Repertoires were generated with immunoSEQ multiplex PCR, while TCRdb's copy carries only in-frame clones and drops some. The table has approximately 130,000 clones, about 87% seen once. The sample was blood. The receptors were gathered from a man aged 55-75 years in good health.

The chain employs TRBV24-1 and TRBJ2-1; 10 bases fit TRBD2. This CDR3 region has 16 residues. V gave up 4 bases and J gave up 3 bases; unmatched junction bases: 5. Germline lookup yields CDR1 KGHDR and CDR2 SFDVKD. CDR3 DNA sequence: TGTGCCACCAGTGACCCCCCTAGCGGGGGCTACAATGAGCAGTTCTTC. Amino acids: CATSDPPSGGYNEQFF.

This clone appeared a single time. The rearrangement uses TRBV6-5 and TRBJ2-5; 8 nucleotides line up with TRBD1. Germline V lookup: CDR1 MNHEY, CDR2 SVGAGI. The CDR3 is 16 amino acids. V trimming: 2 bases; J trimming: 2 bases; junction bases outside the gene matches: 7. CDR3: CASSYRIGTGQETQYF. The CDR3 bases are TGTGCCAGCAGTTACCGCATCGGGACAGGACAAGAGACCCAGTACTTC.

This chain connects TRBV28 to TRBJ1-6; 7 bases are shared with TRBD1. Germline-derived CDR1 and CDR2 are MDHEN and SYDVKM. The CDR3 runs to 15 residues. J lost 6 bases, V lost 7 bases, and 9 bases had no gene match. The DNA for the CDR3 is TGTGCCAGCATTGAAACTGACAGGGCTAATTCACCCCTCCACTTT. It encodes CASIETDRANSPLHF. The whole variable domain, remainder taken from reference TRBV28 and TRBJ1-6, is DVKVTQSSRYLVKRTGEKVFLECVQDMDHENMFWYRQDPGLGLRLIYFSYDVKMKEKGDIPEGYSVSREKKERFSLILESASTNQTSMYLCASIETDRANSPLHFGNGTRLTVT.

The genes are TRBV18 and TRBJ2-1; 9 bases are shared with TRBD1. Unmatched junction bases numbered 2, after V lost 1 base and J lost 7 bases. Germline values: CDR1 KGHSH, CDR2 LQKENI. The CDR3 runs 14 residues. The CDR3, as DNA: TGTGCCAGCTCACCACAGGACAGGGGAAATGAGCAGTTCTTC. It specifies CASSPQDRGNEQFF.

V is TRBV5-1 and J is TRBJ2-3, with 12 bases lining up with TRBD2. Germline CDR1 SGHRS, CDR2 YFSETQ. J gave up 0 bases and V 0 bases, and 2 bases lay outside the gene matches. This CDR3 is 17 amino acids long. Here the CDR3 DNA reads TGCGCCAGCAGCTTGGGAGGGACTAGCGGGAGCACAGATACGCAGTATTTT. It specifies CASSLGGTSGSTDTQYF.

V and J are TRBV9 and TRBJ2-6; D unresolved. With 0 bases removed from V and 4 bases from J, the gap between germline ends came to 8 bases. Germline values: CDR1 SGDLS, CDR2 YYNGEE. The CDR3 is made up of 15 amino acids. Here the CDR3 DNA reads TGTGCCAGCAGCGTAGTACAGACGGGGGCCAACGTCCTGACTTTC. It is translated as CASSVVQTGANVLTF.